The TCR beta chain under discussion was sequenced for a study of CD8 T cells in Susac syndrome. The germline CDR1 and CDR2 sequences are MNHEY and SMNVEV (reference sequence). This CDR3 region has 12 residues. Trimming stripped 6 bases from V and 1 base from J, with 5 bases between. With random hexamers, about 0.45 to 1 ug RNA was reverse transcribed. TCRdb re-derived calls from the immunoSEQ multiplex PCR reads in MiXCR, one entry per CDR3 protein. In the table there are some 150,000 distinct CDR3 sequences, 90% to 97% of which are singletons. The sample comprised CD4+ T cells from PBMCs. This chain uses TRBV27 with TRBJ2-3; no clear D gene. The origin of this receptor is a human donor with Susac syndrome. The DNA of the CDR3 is TGTGCCAGCAGGTCTCGCACAGATACGCAGTATTTT. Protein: CASRSRTDTQYF.